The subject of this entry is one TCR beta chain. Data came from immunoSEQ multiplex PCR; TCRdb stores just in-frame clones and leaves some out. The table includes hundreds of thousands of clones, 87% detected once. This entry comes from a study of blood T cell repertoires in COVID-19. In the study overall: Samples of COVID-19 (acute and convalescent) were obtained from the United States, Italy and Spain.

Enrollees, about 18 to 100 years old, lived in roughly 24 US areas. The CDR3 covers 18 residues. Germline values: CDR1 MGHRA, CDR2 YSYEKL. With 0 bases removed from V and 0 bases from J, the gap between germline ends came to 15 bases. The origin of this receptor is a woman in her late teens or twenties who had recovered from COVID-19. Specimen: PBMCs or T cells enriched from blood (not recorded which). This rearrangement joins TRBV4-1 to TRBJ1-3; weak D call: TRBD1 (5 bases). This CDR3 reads CASSQDRGYLFSGNTIYF. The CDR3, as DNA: TGCGCCAGCAGCCAAGACCGGGGGTACCTTTTCTCTGGAAACACCATATATTTT.